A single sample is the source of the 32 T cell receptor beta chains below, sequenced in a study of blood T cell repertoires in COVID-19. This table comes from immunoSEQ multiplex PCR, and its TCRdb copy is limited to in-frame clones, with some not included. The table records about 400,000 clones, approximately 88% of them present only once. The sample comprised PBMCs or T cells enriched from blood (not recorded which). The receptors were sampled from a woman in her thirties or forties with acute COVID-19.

In nucleotides, the CDR3 is TGTGCCAGTAGTATCGGGGATGATAGTTCACCCCTCCACTTT. The encoded protein is CASSIGDDSSPLHF. The chain uses TRBV19 and TRBJ1-6, with unresolved D. V lost 3 bases and J lost 9, with 12 bases in between. This CDR3 has 14 amino acids. CDR1 and CDR2 (germline): LNHDA, SQIVND (reference sequence).

The CDR3 DNA reads TGTGCCAGCAACGCAGGGGGCTCTACAACTAATGAAAAACTGTTTTTT. Amino acids: CASNAGGSTTNEKLFF. V and J are TRBV7-9 and TRBJ1-4; 8 nucleotides line up with TRBD1. Germline V gene data show CDR1 as SEHNR and CDR2 as FQNEAQ (reference sequence). This CDR3 has 16 amino acids. V trimming: 7 bases; J trimming: 0 bases; junction bases outside the gene matches: 7.

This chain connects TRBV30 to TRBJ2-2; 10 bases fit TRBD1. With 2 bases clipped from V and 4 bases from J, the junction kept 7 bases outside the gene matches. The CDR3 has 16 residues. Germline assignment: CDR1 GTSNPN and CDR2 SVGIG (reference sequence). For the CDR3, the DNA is TGTGCCTGGAGTAGCGACAGGGGGCTTGGCACCGGGGAGCTGTTTTTT. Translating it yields CAWSSDRGLGTGELFF.

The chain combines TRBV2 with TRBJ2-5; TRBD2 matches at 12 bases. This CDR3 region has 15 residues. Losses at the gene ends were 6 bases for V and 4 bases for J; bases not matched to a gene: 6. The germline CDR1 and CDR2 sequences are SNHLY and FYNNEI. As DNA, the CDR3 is TGTGCCAGCAGCTCTAGCGGGGGGGCCTCAGAGACCCAGTACTTC. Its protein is CASSSSGGASETQYF. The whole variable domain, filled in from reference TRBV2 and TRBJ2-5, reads EPEVTQTPSHQVTQMGQEVILRCVPISNHLYFYWYRQILGQKVEFLVSFYNNEISEKSEIFDDQFSVERPDGSNFTLKIRSTKLEDSAMYFCASSSSGGASETQYFGPGTRLLVL.

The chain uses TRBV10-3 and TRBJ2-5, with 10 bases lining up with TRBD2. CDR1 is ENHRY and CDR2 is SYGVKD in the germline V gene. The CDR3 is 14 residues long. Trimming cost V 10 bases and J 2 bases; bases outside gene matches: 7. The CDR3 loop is CATRAGGSQETQYF. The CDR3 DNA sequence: TGTGCCACCCGAGCGGGGGGGAGTCAAGAGACCCAGTACTTC.

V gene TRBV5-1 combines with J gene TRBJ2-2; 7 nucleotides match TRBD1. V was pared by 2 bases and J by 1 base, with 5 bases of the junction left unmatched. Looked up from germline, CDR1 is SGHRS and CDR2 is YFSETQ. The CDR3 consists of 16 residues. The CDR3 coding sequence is TGCGCCAGCAGCTTCGCCGGGACAGTGAACACCGGGGAGCTGTTTTTT. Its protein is CASSFAGTVNTGELFF.

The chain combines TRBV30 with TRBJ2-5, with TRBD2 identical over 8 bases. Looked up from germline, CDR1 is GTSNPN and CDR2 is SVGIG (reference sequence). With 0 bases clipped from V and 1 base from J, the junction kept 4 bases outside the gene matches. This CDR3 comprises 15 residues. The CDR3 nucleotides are TGTGCCTGGAGTGTATTACTAGCGGTCCAAGAGACCCAGTACTTC. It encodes CAWSVLLAVQETQYF.

CDR3 coding DNA: TGTGCCAGCAGCGTAGTTGCGGAGAACACTGAAGCTTTCTTT. Its translation: CASSVVAENTEAFF. The chain combines TRBV9 with TRBJ1-1, with unresolved D. Germline V CDR1 and CDR2: SGDLS, YYNGEE. V dropped 0 bases and J dropped 1 base, with 7 bases sitting between them. The CDR3 has 14 residues. The full variable domain, in which reference TRBV9 and TRBJ1-1 provide the parts outside the CDR3, is DSGVTQTPKHLITATGQRVTLRCSPRSGDLSVYWYQQSLDQGLQFLIQYYNGEERAKGNILERFSAQQFPDLHSELNLSSLELGDSALYFCASSVVAENTEAFFGQGTRLTVV.

The CDR3 spells CASSSGQGAVGTEAFF. The CDR3 DNA reads TGTGCCAGCAGCTCGGGTCAGGGGGCGGTAGGAACTGAAGCTTTCTTT. The rearrangement links TRBV5-6 to TRBJ1-1; 8 bases line up with TRBD1. Germline-derived CDR1 and CDR2 are SGHDT and YYEEEE. The junction had 12 bases not matched to a gene; V was cut back by 3 bases and J by 5 bases. CDR3 length: 16 residues. The full variable domain, with the rest looked up from reference TRBV5-6 and TRBJ1-1, is DAGVTQSPTHLIKTRGQQVTLRCSPKSGHDTVSWYQQALGQGPQFIFQYYEEEERQRGNFPDRFSGHQFPNYSSELNVNALLLGDSALYLCASSSGQGAVGTEAFFGQGTRLTVV.

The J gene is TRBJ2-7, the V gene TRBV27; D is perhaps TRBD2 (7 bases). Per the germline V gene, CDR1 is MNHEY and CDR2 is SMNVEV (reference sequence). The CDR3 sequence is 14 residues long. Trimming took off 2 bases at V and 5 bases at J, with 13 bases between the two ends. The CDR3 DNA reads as TGTGCCAGCAGTTTAGTCGCGGGGGACAACGAGCAGTACTTC. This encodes CASSLVAGDNEQYF.

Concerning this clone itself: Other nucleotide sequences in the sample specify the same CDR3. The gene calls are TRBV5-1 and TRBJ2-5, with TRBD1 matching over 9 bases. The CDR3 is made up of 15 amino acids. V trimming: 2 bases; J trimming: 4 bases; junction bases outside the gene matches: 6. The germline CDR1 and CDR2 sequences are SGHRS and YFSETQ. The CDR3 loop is CASSLSGQGRETQYF. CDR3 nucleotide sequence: TGCGCCAGCAGCTTATCCGGACAGGGGCGAGAGACCCAGTACTTC.

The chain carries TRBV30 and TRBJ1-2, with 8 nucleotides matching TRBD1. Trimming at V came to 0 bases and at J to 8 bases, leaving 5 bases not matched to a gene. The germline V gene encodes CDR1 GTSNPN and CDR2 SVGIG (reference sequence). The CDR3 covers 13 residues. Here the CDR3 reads CAWSVQGAEGYTF. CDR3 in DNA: TGTGCCTGGAGTGTTCAGGGGGCTGAGGGCTACACCTTC.

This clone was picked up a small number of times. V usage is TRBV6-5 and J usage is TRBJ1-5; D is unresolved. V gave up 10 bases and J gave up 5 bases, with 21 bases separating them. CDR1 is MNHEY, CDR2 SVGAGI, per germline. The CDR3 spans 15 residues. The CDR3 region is CATRRNVGGDQPQHF. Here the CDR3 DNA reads TGTGCCACCAGACGGAACGTGGGAGGAGATCAGCCCCAGCATTTT.

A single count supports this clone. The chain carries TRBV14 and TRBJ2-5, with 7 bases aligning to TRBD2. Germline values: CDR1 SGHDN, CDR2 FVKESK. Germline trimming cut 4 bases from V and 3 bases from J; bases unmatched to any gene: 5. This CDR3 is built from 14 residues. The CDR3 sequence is CASSPDGGEETQYF. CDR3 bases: TGTGCCAGCAGCCCAGATGGGGGGGAAGAGACCCAGTACTTC.

The CDR3 region has the DNA TGCGCCAGCAGCGATAGACTGAGGACTAGCACAGATACGCAGTATTTT. Amino acid sequence: CASSDRLRTSTDTQYF. The gene calls are TRBV5-1 and TRBJ2-3, with D maybe TRBD2 (5 bases). The V gene's germline CDR1 is SGHRS and CDR2 YFSETQ. The V end lost 4 bases, the J end lost 0 bases, and 15 bases lay between the germline ends. The CDR3 runs to 16 residues.

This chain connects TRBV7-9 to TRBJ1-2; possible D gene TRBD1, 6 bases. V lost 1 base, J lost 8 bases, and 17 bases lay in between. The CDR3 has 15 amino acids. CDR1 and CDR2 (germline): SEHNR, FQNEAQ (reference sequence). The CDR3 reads CASSLGGQASRGYTF. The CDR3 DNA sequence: TGTGCCAGCAGCTTAGGGGGACAAGCATCGCGAGGCTACACCTTC.

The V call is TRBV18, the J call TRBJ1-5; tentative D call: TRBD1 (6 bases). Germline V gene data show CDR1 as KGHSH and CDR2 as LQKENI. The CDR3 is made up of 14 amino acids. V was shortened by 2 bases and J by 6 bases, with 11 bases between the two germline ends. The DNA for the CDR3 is TGTGCCAGCTCACCAGGCAGGGACACTCAGCCCCAGCATTTT. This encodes CASSPGRDTQPQHF. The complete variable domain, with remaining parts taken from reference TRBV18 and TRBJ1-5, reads NAGVMQNPRHLVRRRGQEARLRCSPMKGHSHVYWYRQLPEEGLKFMVYLQKENIIDESGMPKERFSAEFPKEGPSILRIQQVVRGDSAAYFCASSPGRDTQPQHFGDGTRLSIL.

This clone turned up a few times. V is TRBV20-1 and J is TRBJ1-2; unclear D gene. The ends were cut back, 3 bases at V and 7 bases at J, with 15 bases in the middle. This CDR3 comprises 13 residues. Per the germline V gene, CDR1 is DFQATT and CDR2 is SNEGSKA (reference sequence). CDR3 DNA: TGCAGTGCTAGTAAACTAACGGGAACTGGCTACACCTTC. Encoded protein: CSASKLTGTGYTF.

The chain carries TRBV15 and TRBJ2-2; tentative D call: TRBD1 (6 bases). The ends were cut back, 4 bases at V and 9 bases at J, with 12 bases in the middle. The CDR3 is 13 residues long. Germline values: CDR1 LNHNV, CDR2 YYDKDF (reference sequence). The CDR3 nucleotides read TGTGCCACCAGCACCCACCAGGGGAGGGAGCTGTTTTTT. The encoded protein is CATSTHQGRELFF.

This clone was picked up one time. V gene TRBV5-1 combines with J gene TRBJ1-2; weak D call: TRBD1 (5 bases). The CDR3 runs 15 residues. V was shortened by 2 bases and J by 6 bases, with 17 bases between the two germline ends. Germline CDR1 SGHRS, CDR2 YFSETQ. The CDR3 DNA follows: TGCGCCAGCAGCTTATCGGGCAGGGTGACAGATGGCTACACCTTC. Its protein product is CASSLSGRVTDGYTF.

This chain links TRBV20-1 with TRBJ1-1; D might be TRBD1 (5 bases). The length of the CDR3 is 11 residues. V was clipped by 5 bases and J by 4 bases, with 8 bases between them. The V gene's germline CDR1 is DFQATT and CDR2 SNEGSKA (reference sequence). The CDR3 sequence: CSAGALTEAFF. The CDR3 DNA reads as TGCAGTGCTGGGGCTCTCACTGAAGCTTTCTTT.

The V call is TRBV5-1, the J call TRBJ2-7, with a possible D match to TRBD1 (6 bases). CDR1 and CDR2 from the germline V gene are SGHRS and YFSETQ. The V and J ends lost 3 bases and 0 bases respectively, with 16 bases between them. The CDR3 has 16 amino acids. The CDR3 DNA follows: TGCGCCAGCAGCTCCCTTGGGGACAAGAGCTCCTACGAGCAGTACTTC. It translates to CASSSLGDKSSYEQYF. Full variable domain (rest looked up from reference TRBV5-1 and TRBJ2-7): KAGVTQTPRYLIKTRGQQVTLSCSPISGHRSVSWYQQTPGQGLQFLFEYFSETQRNKGNFPGRFSGRQFSNSRSEMNVSTLELGDSALYLCASSSLGDKSSYEQYFGPGTRLTVT.

This chain's CDR3 is CASTQDRAGGYTF. DNA of the CDR3: TGTGCCAGCACCCAAGACAGGGCTGGGGGCTACACCTTC. The chain joins TRBV12-3 or TRBV12-4 to TRBJ1-2, with 7 nucleotides matching TRBD1. The CDR3 is 13 amino acids. V shed 7 bases, J shed 8 bases, and the junction held 10 bases outside the gene matches.

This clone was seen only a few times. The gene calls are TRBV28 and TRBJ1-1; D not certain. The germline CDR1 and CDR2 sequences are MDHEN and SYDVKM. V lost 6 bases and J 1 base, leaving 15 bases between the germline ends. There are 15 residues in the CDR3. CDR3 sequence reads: CASRILGGRNTEAFF. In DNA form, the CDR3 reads TGTGCCAGCAGGATCCTGGGTGGGCGGAACACTGAAGCTTTCTTT. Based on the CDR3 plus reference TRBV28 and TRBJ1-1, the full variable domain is DVKVTQSSRYLVKRTGEKVFLECVQDMDHENMFWYRQDPGLGLRLIYFSYDVKMKEKGDIPEGYSVSREKKERFSLILESASTNQTSMYLCASRILGGRNTEAFFGQGTRLTVV.

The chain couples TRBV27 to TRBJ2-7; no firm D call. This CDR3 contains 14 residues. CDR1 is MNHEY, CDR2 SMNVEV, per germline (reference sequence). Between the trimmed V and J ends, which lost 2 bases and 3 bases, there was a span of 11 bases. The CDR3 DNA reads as TGTGCCAGCAGTTTACGTCCCCCGGTCTACGAGCAGTACTTC. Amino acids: CASSLRPPVYEQYF.

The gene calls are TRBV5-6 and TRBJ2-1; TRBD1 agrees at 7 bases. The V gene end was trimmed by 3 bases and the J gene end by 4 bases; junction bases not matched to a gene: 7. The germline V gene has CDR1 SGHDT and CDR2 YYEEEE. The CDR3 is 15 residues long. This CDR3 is CASSSYPGQYNEQFF. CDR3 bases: TGTGCCAGCAGCTCATACCCGGGACAGTACAATGAGCAGTTCTTC.

In DNA, the CDR3 is TGTGCCAGTAGTATATTACAGGATAACACCGGGGAGCTGTTTTTT. Translation: CASSILQDNTGELFF. This chain connects TRBV19 to TRBJ2-2, with D possibly being TRBD1 (5 bases). Per the germline V gene, CDR1 is LNHDA and CDR2 is SQIVND (reference sequence). This CDR3 has 15 amino acids. V gave up 2 bases and J gave up 2 bases, with 9 bases separating them.

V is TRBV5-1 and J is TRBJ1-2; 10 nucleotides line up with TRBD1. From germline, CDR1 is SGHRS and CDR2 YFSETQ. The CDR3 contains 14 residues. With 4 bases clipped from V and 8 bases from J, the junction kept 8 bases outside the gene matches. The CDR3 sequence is CASSEPGQGFGYTF. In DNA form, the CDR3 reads TGCGCCAGCAGCGAACCGGGACAGGGGTTCGGCTACACCTTC.

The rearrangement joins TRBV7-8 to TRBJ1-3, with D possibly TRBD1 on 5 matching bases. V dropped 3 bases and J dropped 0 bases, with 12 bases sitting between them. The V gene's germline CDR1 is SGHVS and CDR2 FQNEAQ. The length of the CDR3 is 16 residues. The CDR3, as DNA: TGTGCCAGCAGCTTGGGGGGTCACAGCTCTGGAAACACCATATATTTT. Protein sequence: CASSLGGHSSGNTIYF.

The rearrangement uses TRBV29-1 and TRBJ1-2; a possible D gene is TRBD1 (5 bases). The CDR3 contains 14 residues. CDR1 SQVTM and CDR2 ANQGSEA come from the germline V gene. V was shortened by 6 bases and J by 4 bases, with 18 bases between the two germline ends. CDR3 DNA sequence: TGCAGCGTCCCTTTAACAGGATCGGGCTATGGCTACACCTTC. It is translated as CSVPLTGSGYGYTF.

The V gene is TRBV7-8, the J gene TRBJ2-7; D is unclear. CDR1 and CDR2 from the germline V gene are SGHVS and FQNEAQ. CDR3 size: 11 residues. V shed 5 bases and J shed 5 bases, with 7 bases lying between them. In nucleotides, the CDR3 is TGTGCCAGCAGCCTAGTCGACGAGCAGTACTTC. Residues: CASSLVDEQYF.

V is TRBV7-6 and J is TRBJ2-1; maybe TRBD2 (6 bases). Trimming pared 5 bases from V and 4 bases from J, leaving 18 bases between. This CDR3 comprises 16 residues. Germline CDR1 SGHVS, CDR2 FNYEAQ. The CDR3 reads CASSPSGGAFYNEQFF. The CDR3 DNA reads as TGTGCCAGCAGCCCCTCTGGAGGGGCCTTTTACAATGAGCAGTTCTTC.